This TCR beta chain appears in the sequencing data of a study of blood T cell repertoires in COVID-19. Study-level information: From the United States, Italy and Spain came samples of acute and convalescent COVID-19. Sample material is recorded as cDNA or gDNA derived from T cells, B-cell-depleted T cells, or PBMCs.

In the original processing: Amplifying reference gene primers gave estimates of nucleated cell counts. The method was immunoSEQ multiplex PCR; TCRdb's version includes in-frame clones alone and lacks a portion of them. From that table come the V and J calls and clone size; the DNA was used to work out D and trimming. The sample lists 250,000 to 400,000 clones, roughly 88% occurring once. Per the germline V gene, CDR1 is SEHNR and CDR2 is FQNEAQ (reference sequence). There are 15 residues in the CDR3. Trimming stripped 6 bases from V and 8 bases from J, with 19 bases between. Recruited during active infection, patients (from Seattle) were subsequently followed longitudinally.

V and J are TRBV7-9 and TRBJ1-4; tentatively, D is TRBD1 (6 bases). The receptor was isolated from a woman in her 30s with COVID-19, enrolled during active disease. Sequenced input: peripheral blood. CDR3 loop: CASRSIIQGVEKLFF. Written as DNA, the CDR3 is TGTGCCAGCAGATCAATTATACAGGGCGTCGAAAAACTGTTTTTT.